A selection of T cell receptor beta chains follows, all from one sample in a study of CD8+CD57+ T cells in acquired aplastic anemia. One entry per CDR3 protein, called by TCRdb with MiXCR from the reads. Here the sample spans more than 250,000 distinct CDR3 sequences, roughly 50% being singletons. The sequenced sample consisted of sorted CD4+, CD8+, or CD8+CD57+ T cells (not recorded which) from PBMCs. These TCRs come from a human donor with severe aplastic anemia or a healthy control (not recorded which). Each CDR3 is given with its conserved first and last residue. D genes are given only for firm matches. Where a row states a size, it is once, few, many or the class of an expanded clone; other rows omit it.

TRBJ1-2 | . | . | TRBV19 | CASSKGGYGYTF | TGTGCCAGTAGTAAGGGAGGCTATGGCTACACCTTC
TRBJ2-7 | . | . | TRBV7-2 | CVSSLAWNRDYPYEQYF | TGTGTCAGCAGCTTAGCGTGGAACAGGGATTATCCCTACGAGCAGTACTTC
TRBJ2-1 | many | TRBD2 | TRBV7-2 | CASSSGLAQIYNEQFF | TGTGCCAGCAGCTCAGGACTAGCGCAGATATACAATGAGCAGTTCTTC
TRBJ1-4 | few | . | TRBV7-7 | CASSLELGKKLFF | TGTGCCAGCAGCTTAGAGTTAGGGAAAAAACTGTTTTTT
TRBJ1-2 | many | . | TRBV19 | CASSIGGQGTNYGYTF | TGTGCCAGTAGTATAGGGGGGCAGGGAACTAACTATGGCTACACCTTC
TRBJ1-1 | . | . | TRBV27 | CASSFWRGLNTEAFF | TGTGCCAGCAGTTTCTGGAGGGGTCTGAACACTGAAGCTTTCTTT
TRBJ2-2 | many | TRBD1 | TRBV7-8 | CASSPDRRRDRLGNIGSNTGELFF | TGTGCCAGCAGCCCCGACCGAAGAAGGGACAGGCTCGGCAATATTGGGTCGAACACCGGGGAGCTGTTTTTT
TRBJ1-5 | few | . | TRBV7-9 | CASSLEGNPDQPQHF | TGTGCCAGCAGCTTAGAGGGTAACCCCGATCAGCCCCAGCATTTT
TRBJ1-3 | . | . | TRBV5-1 | CASSPEGADTIYF | TGCGCCAGCAGCCCTGAAGGGGCGGACACCATATATTTT
TRBJ2-5 | . | . | TRBV19 | CASRGRAAETQYF | TGTGCCAGTAGGGGCAGGGCGGCAGAGACCCAGTACTTC
TRBJ1-6 | . | TRBD1 | TRBV2 | CASSDATGGDSPLHF | TGTGCCAGCAGTGACGCGACAGGGGGAGATTCACCCCTCCACTTT
TRBJ2-7 | many | . | TRBV10-3 | CAISGLKYF | TGTGCCATCTCAGGCCTTAAGTACTTC
TRBJ1-5 | . | . | TRBV2 | CASSDSRFSNQPQHF | TGTGCCAGCAGTGATTCCAGGTTTAGCAATCAGCCCCAGCATTTT
TRBJ1-2 | . | . | TRBV9 | CASSPSQGPIYGYTF | TGTGCCAGCAGCCCAAGTCAGGGACCCATCTATGGCTACACCTTC
TRBJ2-7 | many | TRBD2 | TRBV28 | CASISGRVPNEQYF | TGTGCCAGCATTTCGGGGAGGGTTCCCAACGAGCAGTACTTC
TRBJ1-6 | . | . | TRBV20-1 | CSARDGGDNSPLHF | TGCAGTGCTAGAGATGGAGGGGACAATTCACCCCTCCACTTT
TRBJ2-7 | many | . | TRBV6-2/TRBV6-3 | CASSYGVPEQYF | TGTGCCAGCAGTTACGGAGTCCCCGAGCAGTACTTC
TRBJ1-2 | . | . | TRBV20-1 | CSAYFQTGYGYTF | TGCAGTGCTTATTTCCAGACAGGCTATGGCTACACCTTC
TRBJ2-7 | . | TRBD2 | TRBV19 | CASSIPSGRRYEQYF | TGTGCCAGTAGTATCCCTAGCGGGAGAAGGTACGAGCAGTACTTC
TRBJ2-5 | once | . | TRBV7-3 | CAIPGLETQYF | TGTGCCATTCCGGGTCTAGAGACCCAGTACTTC
TRBJ2-7 | few | . | TRBV19 | CASSPGTKYEQYF | TGTGCCAGTAGTCCCGGGACAAAATACGAGCAGTACTTC
TRBJ2-3 | many | TRBD2 | TRBV18 | CASSSNGGATDTQYF | TGTGCCAGCTCATCCAACGGGGGGGCGACAGATACGCAGTATTTT
TRBJ2-3 | . | . | TRBV25-1 | CASSISSTDTQYF | TGTGCCAGCAGTATCTCTAGCACAGATACGCAGTATTTT
TRBJ2-5 | many | TRBD2 | TRBV11-2 | CASSPGLDSGLAGQETQYF | TGTGCCAGCAGCCCCGGCTTGGATTCGGGACTAGCGGGACAAGAGACCCAGTACTTC
TRBJ2-1 | . | TRBD2 | TRBV15 | CATSRTLAGGPIDEQFF | TGTGCCACCAGCAGAACCCTAGCGGGAGGGCCTATAGATGAGCAGTTCTTC
TRBJ2-1 | many | . | TRBV18 | CASSPFPGNNEQFF | TGTGCCAGCTCACCGTTTCCAGGGAACAATGAGCAGTTCTTC
TRBJ2-3 | . | TRBD2 | TRBV9 | CASSASGRKDTQYF | TGTGCCAGCAGCGCTAGCGGGAGGAAGGATACGCAGTATTTT
TRBJ1-4 | . | . | TRBV5-1 | CASTQSGSEEKLFF | TGCGCCAGCACCCAATCTGGGTCTGAAGAAAAACTGTTTTTT
TRBJ1-2 | . | TRBD1 | TRBV19 | CASSREPGQTYGYTF | TGTGCCAGTAGTAGAGAACCGGGACAGACCTATGGCTACACCTTC
TRBJ1-6 | few | . | TRBV9 | CASSGGGGSPLHF | TGTGCCAGCAGCGGAGGGGGAGGCTCACCCCTCCACTTT
TRBJ2-2 | . | . | TRBV20-1 | CSASSPGELFF | TGCAGTGCTAGTAGCCCCGGGGAGCTGTTTTTT
TRBJ2-7 | . | . | TRBV25-1 | CASSGDVYEQYF | TGTGCCAGCAGTGGGGACGTGTACGAGCAGTACTTC
TRBJ2-2 | . | . | TRBV19 | CASSVGLAYTGELFF | TGTGCCAGTAGTGTGGGCCTAGCCTACACCGGGGAGCTGTTTTTT
TRBJ2-7 | . | . | TRBV7-6 | CASSFRATSPYEQYF | TGTGCCAGCAGCTTCCGAGCCACTAGCCCGTACGAGCAGTACTTC
TRBJ2-1 | . | TRBD1 | TRBV11-2 | CASSPTRTGIDEQFF | TGTGCCAGCAGCCCTACCCGGACAGGGATCGATGAGCAGTTCTTC
TRBJ2-5 | many | . | TRBV27 | CASRLRGKETQYF | TGTGCCAGCAGATTGAGAGGAAAAGAGACCCAGTACTTC
TRBJ1-2 | . | TRBD1 | TRBV25-1 | CASSIRTGQGYTF | TGTGCCAGCAGCATTCGGACAGGGCAGGGCTACACCTTC
TRBJ1-6 | . | . | TRBV12-5 | CASGFFSEDSPLHF | TGTGCTAGTGGTTTTTTCTCCGAGGATTCACCCCTCCACTTT
TRBJ2-2 | . | TRBD1 | TRBV24-1 | CATSDPGGRLFF | TGTGCCACCAGTGATCCAGGGGGCAGACTGTTTTTT
TRBJ1-4 | . | . | TRBV7-8 | CASSPRLSSGTLFF | TGTGCCAGCAGCCCCCGCCTTTCCTCCGGGACGCTGTTTTTT
TRBJ2-3 | many | TRBD2 | TRBV25-1 | CASSDSGGGGDTQYF | TGTGCCAGCAGTGATAGCGGGGGCGGGGGGGATACGCAGTATTTT